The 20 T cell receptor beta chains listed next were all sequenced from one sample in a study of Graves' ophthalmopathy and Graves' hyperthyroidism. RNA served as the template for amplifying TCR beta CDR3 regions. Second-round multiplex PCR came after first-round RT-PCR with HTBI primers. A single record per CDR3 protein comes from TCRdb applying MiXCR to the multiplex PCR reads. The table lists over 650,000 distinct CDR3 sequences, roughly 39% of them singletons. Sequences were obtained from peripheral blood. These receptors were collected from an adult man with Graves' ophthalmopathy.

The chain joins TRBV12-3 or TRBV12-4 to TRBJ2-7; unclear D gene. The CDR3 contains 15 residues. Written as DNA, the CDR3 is TGTGCTAGTGGTTTGGTACGAGACAAGAAAACCGAGCAGTACTTC. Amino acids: CASGLVRDKKTEQYF.

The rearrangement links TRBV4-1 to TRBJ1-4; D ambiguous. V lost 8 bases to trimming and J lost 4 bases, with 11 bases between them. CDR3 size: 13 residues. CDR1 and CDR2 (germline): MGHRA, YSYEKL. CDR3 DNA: TGCGCCAGCCGCCCGGGTAATAATGAAAAACTGTTTTTT. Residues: CASRPGNNEKLFF.

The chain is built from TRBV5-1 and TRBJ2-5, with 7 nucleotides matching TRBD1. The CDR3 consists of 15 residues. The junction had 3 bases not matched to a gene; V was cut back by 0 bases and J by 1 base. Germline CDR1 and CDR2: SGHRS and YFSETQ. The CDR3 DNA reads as TGCGCCAGCAGCTTGGGGGGACAGACCCAAGAGACCCAGTACTTC. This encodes CASSLGGQTQETQYF.

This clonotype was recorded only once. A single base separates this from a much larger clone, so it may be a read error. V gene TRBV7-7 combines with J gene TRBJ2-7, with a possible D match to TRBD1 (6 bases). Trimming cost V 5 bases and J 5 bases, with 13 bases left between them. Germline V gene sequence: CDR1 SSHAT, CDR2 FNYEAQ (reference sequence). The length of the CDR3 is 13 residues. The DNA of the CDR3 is TGTGCCAGCAGCCTATTTAAGGGGGACGAGCAGTACTTC. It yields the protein CASSLFKGDEQYF.

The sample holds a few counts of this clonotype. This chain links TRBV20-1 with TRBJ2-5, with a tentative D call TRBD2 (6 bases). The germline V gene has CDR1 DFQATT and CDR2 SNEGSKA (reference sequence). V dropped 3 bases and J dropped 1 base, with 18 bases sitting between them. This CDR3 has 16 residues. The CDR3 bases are TGCAGTGCTAGGGACTTAGGGAGGTATTCCCAAGAGACCCAGTACTTC. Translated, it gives CSARDLGRYSQETQYF.

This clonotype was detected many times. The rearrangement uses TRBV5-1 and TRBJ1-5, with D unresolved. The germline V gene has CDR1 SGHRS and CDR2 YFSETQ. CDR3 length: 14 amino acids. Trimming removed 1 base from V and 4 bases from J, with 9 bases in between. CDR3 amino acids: CASSLRGGNQPQHF. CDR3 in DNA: TGCGCCAGCAGCTTGCGGGGTGGAAATCAGCCCCAGCATTTT.

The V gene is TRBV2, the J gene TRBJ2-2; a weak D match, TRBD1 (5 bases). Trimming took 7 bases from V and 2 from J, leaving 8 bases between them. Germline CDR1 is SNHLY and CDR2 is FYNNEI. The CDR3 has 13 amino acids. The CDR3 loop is CASMGPNTGELFF. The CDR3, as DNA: TGTGCCAGCATGGGGCCCAACACCGGGGAGCTGTTTTTT.

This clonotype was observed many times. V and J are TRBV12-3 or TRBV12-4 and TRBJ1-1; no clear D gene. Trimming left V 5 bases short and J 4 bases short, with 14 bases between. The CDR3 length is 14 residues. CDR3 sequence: CASSARFGGTEAFF. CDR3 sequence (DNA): TGTGCCAGCAGTGCCCGGTTCGGCGGCACTGAAGCTTTCTTT.

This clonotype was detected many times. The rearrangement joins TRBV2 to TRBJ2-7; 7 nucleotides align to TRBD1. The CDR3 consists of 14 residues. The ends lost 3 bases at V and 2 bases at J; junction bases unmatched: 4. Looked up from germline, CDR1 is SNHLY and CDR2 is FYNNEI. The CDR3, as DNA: TGTGCCAGCAGTGATGAGGGGGCAACCTACGAGCAGTACTTC. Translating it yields CASSDEGATYEQYF.

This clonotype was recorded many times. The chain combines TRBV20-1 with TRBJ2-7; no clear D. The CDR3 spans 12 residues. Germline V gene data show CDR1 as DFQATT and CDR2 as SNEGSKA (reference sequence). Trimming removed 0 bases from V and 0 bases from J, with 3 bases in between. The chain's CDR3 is CSARDTSYEQYF. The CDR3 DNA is TGCAGTGCTAGAGACACCTCCTACGAGCAGTACTTC.

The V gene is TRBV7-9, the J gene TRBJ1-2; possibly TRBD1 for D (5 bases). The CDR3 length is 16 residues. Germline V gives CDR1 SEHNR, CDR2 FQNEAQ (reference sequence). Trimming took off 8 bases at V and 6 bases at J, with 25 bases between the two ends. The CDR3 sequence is CASSPVPPGRPDGYTF. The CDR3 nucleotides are TGTGCCAGCTCCCCCGTACCTCCGGGACGGCCGGATGGCTACACCTTC.

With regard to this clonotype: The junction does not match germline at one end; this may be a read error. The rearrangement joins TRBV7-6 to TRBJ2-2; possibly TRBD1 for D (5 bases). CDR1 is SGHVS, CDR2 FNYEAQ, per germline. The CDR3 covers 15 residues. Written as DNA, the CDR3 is TGTGTCAGCAGCCCCAGGGCCGGAGACACCGGGGAGCTGTTTTTT. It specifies CVSSPRAGDTGELFF.

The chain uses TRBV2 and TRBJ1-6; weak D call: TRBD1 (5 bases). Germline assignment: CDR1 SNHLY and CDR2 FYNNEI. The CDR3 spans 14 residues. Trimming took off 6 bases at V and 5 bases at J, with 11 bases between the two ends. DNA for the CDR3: TGTGCCAGCAGCGAGGGACGGAATAATTCACCCCTCCACTTT. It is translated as CASSEGRNNSPLHF. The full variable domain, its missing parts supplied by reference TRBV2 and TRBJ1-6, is EPEVTQTPSHQVTQMGQEVILRCVPISNHLYFYWYRQILGQKVEFLVSFYNNEISEKSEIFDDQFSVERPDGSNFTLKIRSTKLEDSAMYFCASSEGRNNSPLHFGNGTRLTVT.

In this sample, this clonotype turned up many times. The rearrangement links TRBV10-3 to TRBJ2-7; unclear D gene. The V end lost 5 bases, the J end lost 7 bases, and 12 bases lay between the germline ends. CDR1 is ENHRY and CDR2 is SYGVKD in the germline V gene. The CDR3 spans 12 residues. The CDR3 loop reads CAISLSQEEQYF. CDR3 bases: TGTGCCATCAGTTTGTCCCAGGAAGAGCAGTACTTC.

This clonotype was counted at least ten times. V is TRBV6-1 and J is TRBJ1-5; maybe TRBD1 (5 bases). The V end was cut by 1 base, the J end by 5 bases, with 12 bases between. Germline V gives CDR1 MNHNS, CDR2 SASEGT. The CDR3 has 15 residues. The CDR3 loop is CASSEVDGGDQPQHF. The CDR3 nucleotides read TGTGCCAGCAGTGAAGTGGACGGGGGTGATCAGCCCCAGCATTTT.

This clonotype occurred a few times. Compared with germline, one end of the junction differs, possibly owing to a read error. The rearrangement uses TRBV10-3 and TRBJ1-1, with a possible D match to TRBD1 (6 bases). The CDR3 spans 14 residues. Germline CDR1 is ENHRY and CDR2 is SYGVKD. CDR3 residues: CASSYQRGTTEAFF. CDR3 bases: TGTGCCAGCAGTTATCAAAGGGGGACCACTGAAGCTTTCTTT.

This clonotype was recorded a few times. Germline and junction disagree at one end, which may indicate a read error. The CDR3 nucleotides read TGTGCCAGCCGGACCGCATCTGGAAACACCACATATTTT. It translates to CASRTASGNTTYF. The chain joins TRBV12-3 or TRBV12-4 to TRBJ1-3, with D uncertain. The CDR3 is 13 residues long.

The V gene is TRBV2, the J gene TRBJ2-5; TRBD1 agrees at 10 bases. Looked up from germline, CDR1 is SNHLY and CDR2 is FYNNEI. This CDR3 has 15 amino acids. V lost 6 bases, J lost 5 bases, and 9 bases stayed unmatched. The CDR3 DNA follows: TGTGCCAGCAGGGACAGGGGGGCAGCGGGCGAGACCCAGTACTTC. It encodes CASRDRGAAGETQYF.

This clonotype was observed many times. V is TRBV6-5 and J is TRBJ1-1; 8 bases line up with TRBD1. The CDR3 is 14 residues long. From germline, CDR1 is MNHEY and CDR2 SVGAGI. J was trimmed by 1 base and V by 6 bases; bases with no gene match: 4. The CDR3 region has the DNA TGTGCCAGCAGGGGGACAGGCAGGAACACTGAAGCTTTCTTT. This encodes CASRGTGRNTEAFF.

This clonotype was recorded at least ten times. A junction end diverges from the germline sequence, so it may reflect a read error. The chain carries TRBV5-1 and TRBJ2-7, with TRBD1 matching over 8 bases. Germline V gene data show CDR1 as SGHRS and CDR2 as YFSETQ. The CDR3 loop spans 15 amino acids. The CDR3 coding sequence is TGTGCCAGCAGCTTAGGACAGGGCAGCTCCTACGAGCAGTACTTC. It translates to CASSLGQGSSYEQYF.